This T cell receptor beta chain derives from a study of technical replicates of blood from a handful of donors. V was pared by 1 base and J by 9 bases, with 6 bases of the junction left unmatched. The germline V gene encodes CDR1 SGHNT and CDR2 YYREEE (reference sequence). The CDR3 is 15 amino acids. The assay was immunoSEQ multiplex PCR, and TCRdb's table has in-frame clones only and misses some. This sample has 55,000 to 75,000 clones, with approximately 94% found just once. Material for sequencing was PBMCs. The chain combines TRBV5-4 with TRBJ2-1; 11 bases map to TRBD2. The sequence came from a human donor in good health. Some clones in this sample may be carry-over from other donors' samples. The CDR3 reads CASSLLAGGQVEQFF. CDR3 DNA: TGTGCCAGCAGCTTGTTAGCGGGGGGGCAGGTTGAGCAGTTCTTC.